This TCR beta chain was captured by sequencing in a study of cytomegalovirus exposure and HLA in healthy donors. PCR amplification relied on 60 Vbeta primers (plus 13 Jbeta primers). Clones were sequenced by immunoSEQ multiplex PCR, and TCRdb holds only the in-frame ones, with some missing. This repertoire shows roughly 100,000 clones, over 75% found once; its top ten account for roughly 3.6%. The V gene lost 4 bases and the J gene lost 4 bases, with 15 bases spanning the gap. This CDR3 has 16 amino acids. Germline V gene data show CDR1 as SGDLS and CDR2 as YYNGEE. This clone occurred once. The sample was PBMCs. The gene calls are TRBV9 and TRBJ1-6; D call uncertain. This receptor was identified in a man in his 60s in good health and CMV-seronegative. The CDR3 sequence is CASSPRVGEYNSPLHF. CDR3 nucleotides: TGTGCCAGCAGCCCCCGTGTCGGGGAATATAATTCACCCCTCCACTTT. Looking up the rest from reference TRBV9 and TRBJ1-6 gives the full variable domain: DSGVTQTPKHLITATGQRVTLRCSPRSGDLSVYWYQQSLDQGLQFLIQYYNGEERAKGNILERFSAQQFPDLHSELNLSSLELGDSALYFCASSPRVGEYNSPLHFGNGTRLTVT.